The T cell receptor beta chain described here comes from a study of monozygotic twins with inflammatory bowel disease. Study-wide findings and caveats: Researchers report that IBD patients shared fewer clonotypes with others than healthy twins, especially amid disease activity.

Both the TCRalpha cDNA and the TCRbeta cDNA were taken through two nested PCRs, lasting about 15 and 9 cycles. TCRdb re-called the 5' RACE reads and catalogs CDR3 proteins one per entry, DNA excluded. The sample holds 350,000 to 550,000 distinct CDR3 sequences. As regards this clonotype: The antigen is unknown.

Looked up from germline, CDR1 is DFQATT and CDR2 is SNEGSKA (reference sequence). This CDR3 spans 15 amino acids. The chain carries TRBV20-1 and TRBJ2-1; with no DNA, the TCRdb D assignment of TRBD2 cannot be verified. The sequenced material came from blood. The source is a human donor with ulcerative colitis or Crohn's disease, or a healthy co-twin of an affected twin (not recorded which). The CDR3 sequence is CSARTPLAGVREQFF.